The 28 T cell receptor beta chains presented below share a single source sample, sequenced in a study of cytomegalovirus exposure and HLA in healthy donors. Vbeta (60) and Jbeta (13) primers were used in the PCR. Produced via immunoSEQ multiplex PCR; TCRdb's table is partial and in-frame only. The sample table includes roughly 55,000 clones. What was sequenced was PBMCs. The receptors come from a woman in her fifties or sixties in good health and CMV-seropositive.

The chain uses TRBV18 and TRBJ2-2; 13 bases line up with TRBD2. The V segment lost 4 bases and the J segment 0 bases; nucleotides outside the gene matches: 5. Per the germline V gene, CDR1 is KGHSH and CDR2 is LQKENI. This CDR3 spans 18 amino acids. CDR3 nucleotides: TGTGCCAGCTCACAATCACTAGCGGGAGGGCCGAACACCGGGGAGCTGTTTTTT. Translating gives CASSQSLAGGPNTGELFF.

J is TRBJ2-1 and V is TRBV11-2, with a possible D match to TRBD2 (5 bases). There are 14 residues in the CDR3. Trimming removed 5 bases at V and 7 bases at J, with 15 bases between. In germline, CDR1 is SGHAT, CDR2 FQNNGV. The CDR3 region has the DNA TGTGCCAGCAGCCCACGCGGGCGCGAGAATGAGCAGTTCTTC. Protein sequence: CASSPRGRENEQFF.

The genes are TRBV18 and TRBJ2-1; TRBD1 matches at 7 bases. In germline, CDR1 is KGHSH, CDR2 LQKENI. CDR3 length: 16 amino acids. V lost 0 bases to trimming and J lost 1 base; unmatched junction nucleotides: 3. CDR3 DNA sequence: TGTGCCAGCTCACCACCCCGCAGGGGGTCCTACAATGAGCAGTTCTTC. Protein: CASSPPRRGSYNEQFF.

The chain employs TRBV7-3 and TRBJ2-1, with 13 bases identical to TRBD2. V shed 0 bases, J shed 9 bases, and the junction held 5 bases outside the gene matches. The germline gives CDR1 SGHTA, CDR2 FQGTGA. The CDR3 is made up of 16 amino acids. Written as DNA, the CDR3 is TGTGCCAGCAGCTTAACGACTAGCGGGGGGTTGTCTGAGCAGTTCTTC. Protein product: CASSLTTSGGLSEQFF.

The V gene is TRBV28, the J gene TRBJ2-5, with D perhaps matching TRBD2 (5 bases). Germline CDR1 MDHEN, CDR2 SYDVKM. Trimming removed 3 bases from V and 5 bases from J, with 16 bases in between. This CDR3 is built from 15 residues. This chain's CDR3 is CASSFITGDRETQYF. In DNA form, the CDR3 reads TGTGCCAGCAGTTTTATCACCGGGGATAGGGAGACCCAGTACTTC.

The chain uses TRBV19 and TRBJ1-6, with TRBD1 matching 9 bases. This CDR3 comprises 14 residues. CDR1 and CDR2 from the germline V gene are LNHDA and SQIVND (reference sequence). The ends lost 5 bases at V and 8 bases at J; junction bases unmatched: 4. The chain's CDR3 is CASSWDRADSPLHF. The CDR3, as DNA: TGTGCCAGTAGTTGGGACAGGGCTGATTCACCCCTCCACTTT.

The chain carries TRBV5-1 and TRBJ2-1, with D possibly being TRBD1 (6 bases). Germline lookup yields CDR1 SGHRS and CDR2 YFSETQ. CDR3 size: 14 residues. V was shortened by 5 bases and J by 9 bases, with 18 bases between the two germline ends. CDR3 sequence: CASRSDAGVGEQFF. The CDR3 DNA follows: TGCGCCAGCAGATCCGATGCAGGGGTAGGTGAGCAGTTCTTC. The entire variable domain, with the rest obtained from reference TRBV5-1 and TRBJ2-1, is as follows: KAGVTQTPRYLIKTRGQQVTLSCSPISGHRSVSWYQQTPGQGLQFLFEYFSETQRNKGNFPGRFSGRQFSNSRSEMNVSTLELGDSALYLCASRSDAGVGEQFFGPGTRLTVL.

The gene calls are TRBV9 and TRBJ2-5; 8 bases align to TRBD2. J lost 5 bases, V lost 0 bases, and 6 bases had no gene match. CDR1 and CDR2 from the germline V gene are SGDLS and YYNGEE. This CDR3 has 15 amino acids. CDR3 nucleotides: TGTGCCAGCAGCGTAGGAGGGGGACTAGACGAGACCCAGTACTTC. Translated, it gives CASSVGGGLDETQYF.

The chain is built from TRBV5-6 and TRBJ2-1, with D unclear. V was clipped by 1 base and J by 5 bases, with 7 bases between them. The CDR3 consists of 13 residues. Germline loops: CDR1 SGHDT, CDR2 YYEEEE. CDR3 sequence reads: CASSLYLNNEQFF. For the CDR3, the DNA is TGTGCCAGCAGCTTGTACTTGAACAATGAGCAGTTCTTC.

The chain couples TRBV10-2 to TRBJ1-5; 8 nucleotides line up with TRBD1. CDR1 is WSHSY, CDR2 SAAADI, per germline. V lost 6 bases to trimming and J lost 4 bases; unmatched junction nucleotides: 2. This CDR3 comprises 13 residues. The CDR3 reads CASRGQVNQPQHF. CDR3 sequence (DNA): TGCGCCAGCAGGGGACAGGTGAATCAGCCCCAGCATTTT.

The chain is built from TRBV18 and TRBJ2-7, with 8 positions matching TRBD1. V lost 2 bases, J lost 5 bases, and 5 bases stayed unmatched. Germline CDR1 is KGHSH and CDR2 is LQKENI. This CDR3 contains 14 residues. The CDR3 is CASSPTQGVDEQYF. The CDR3 nucleotides are TGTGCCAGCTCACCAACACAGGGGGTCGACGAGCAGTACTTC.

CDR3 in DNA: TGCGCCAGCAGCCAAGAGACAGGGGGCTCCTACAATGAGCAGTTCTTC. Translated, it gives CASSQETGGSYNEQFF. The V call is TRBV4-1, the J call TRBJ2-1; 9 nucleotides line up with TRBD1. Germline CDR1 MGHRA, CDR2 YSYEKL. After removal of 0 bases from V and 0 bases from J, the junction contained 0 bases not matched to a gene. CDR3 length equals 16 residues.

V is TRBV9 and J is TRBJ2-4, with TRBD1 matching over 7 bases. The V segment lost 0 bases and the J segment 0 bases; nucleotides outside the gene matches: 15. CDR1 and CDR2 (germline): SGDLS, YYNGEE. The CDR3 sequence is 20 residues long. The DNA of the CDR3 is TGTGCCAGCAGCGTAGGTGAGGGGGCTGGAACGGGAATAGCCAAAAACATTCAGTACTTC. Translating it yields CASSVGEGAGTGIAKNIQYF.

The V and J genes are TRBV10-2 and TRBJ1-2; possibly TRBD1 for D (6 bases). Per germline, CDR1 WSHSY and CDR2 SAAADI. Trimming removed 2 bases from V and 4 bases from J, with 8 bases in between. CDR3 length equals 13 residues. CDR3 sequence reads: CASSERQAYGYTF. As DNA, the CDR3 is TGCGCCAGCAGTGAGAGACAGGCCTATGGCTACACCTTC.

The chain uses TRBV7-2 and TRBJ1-5, with TRBD1 matching over 12 bases. This CDR3 contains 17 residues. Germline loops: CDR1 SGHTA, CDR2 FQGNSA. J gave up 2 bases and V 5 bases, and 7 bases lay outside the gene matches. This CDR3 reads CASSVGTGGLRNQPQHF. CDR3 nucleotide sequence: TGTGCCAGCAGCGTCGGGACAGGGGGCTTGCGCAATCAGCCCCAGCATTTT.

The J gene is TRBJ1-4, the V gene TRBV4-2; 12 nucleotides agree with TRBD1. Germline V gene lookup returns CDR1 LGHNA and CDR2 YNFKEQ. Trimming at V came to 3 bases and at J to 7 bases, leaving 6 bases not matched to a gene. The CDR3 is 16 residues long. CDR3: CASSQEGTGGVEKLFF. Written as DNA, the CDR3 is TGTGCCAGCAGCCAGGAGGGGACAGGGGGCGTTGAAAAACTGTTTTTT.

Points on this clone: Additional DNA sequences in this sample encode the identical CDR3. The chain couples TRBV20-1 to TRBJ1-1; D unclear. Looked up from germline, CDR1 is DFQATT and CDR2 is SNEGSKA (reference sequence). The CDR3 runs to 10 residues. V was cut by 5 bases and J by 7 bases, with 8 bases left in between. CDR3 DNA sequence: TGCAGTGCTTCGACGGGTGAAGCTTTCTTT. Its translation: CSASTGEAFF.

The chain uses TRBV30 and TRBJ1-2; D possibly corresponds to TRBD1 (6 bases). Germline V gives CDR1 GTSNPN, CDR2 SVGIG (reference sequence). The CDR3 covers 15 residues. Trimming removed 5 bases from V and 1 base from J, with 17 bases in between. The CDR3 bases are TGTGCCTGGGATAGGACAGCTTTAATTAACTATGGCTACACCTTC. This codes for CAWDRTALINYGYTF.

This chain connects TRBV2 to TRBJ2-6, with D possibly TRBD1 on 8 matching bases. This CDR3 is built from 17 residues. Germline V lookup: CDR1 SNHLY, CDR2 FYNNEI. Trimming removed 5 bases from V and 1 base from J, with 15 bases in between. DNA for the CDR3: TGTGCCAGCAGTCCCGGACAGGGAGGGTCTGGGGCCAACGTCCTGACTTTC. It specifies CASSPGQGGSGANVLTF.

V usage is TRBV7-2 and J usage is TRBJ1-1; D not resolved. The CDR3 is made up of 13 amino acids. Per the germline V gene, CDR1 is SGHTA and CDR2 is FQGNSA. The germline V and J ends were trimmed by 7 bases and 3 bases, with 12 bases remaining between them. For the CDR3, the DNA is TGTGCCAGCACCAGGACTGTTTACACTGAAGCTTTCTTT. Encoded protein: CASTRTVYTEAFF.

V gene TRBV18 combines with J gene TRBJ2-5; 7 bases agree with TRBD1. The CDR3 consists of 14 residues. V was pared by 0 bases and J by 3 bases, with 1 base of the junction left unmatched. CDR1 is KGHSH and CDR2 is LQKENI in the germline V gene. As DNA, the CDR3 is TGTGCCAGCTCACCACCAGGGGGCGAAGAGACCCAGTACTTC. This translates into CASSPPGGEETQYF.

The J gene is TRBJ2-7, the V gene TRBV18, with D maybe TRBD1 (8 bases). The ends were cut back, 5 bases at V and 3 bases at J, with 14 bases in the middle. This CDR3 is 14 amino acids long. The germline V gene has CDR1 KGHSH and CDR2 LQKENI. The DNA for the CDR3 is TGTGCCAGCTCAAGACAGGGGAGGGACTACGAGCAGTACTTC. This codes for CASSRQGRDYEQYF.

The genes are TRBV7-2 and TRBJ2-2; TRBD1 might be the D (6 bases). The CDR3 has 15 residues. Germline V gene lookup returns CDR1 SGHTA and CDR2 FQGNSA. Trimming left V 6 bases short and J 5 bases short, with 16 bases between. CDR3 amino acids: CASRPPGALTGELFF. CDR3 bases: TGTGCCAGCAGGCCCCCAGGGGCGTTAACCGGGGAGCTGTTTTTT.

The CDR3: CASSSGTGWREQFF. The CDR3 DNA sequence: TGTGCCAGCAGTTCCGGGACAGGGTGGCGAGAGCAGTTCTTC. The J gene is TRBJ2-1, the V gene TRBV5-6; 9 positions match TRBD1. Germline CDR1 reads SGHDT; CDR2 reads YYEEEE. The trim removed 5 bases at V and 10 bases at J, leaving 10 bases unmatched. The CDR3 spans 14 residues.

This chain links TRBV4-2 with TRBJ2-3; TRBD2 matches at 7 bases. J was trimmed by 5 bases and V by 0 bases; bases with no gene match: 8. Germline values: CDR1 LGHNA, CDR2 YNFKEQ. The CDR3 is 16 amino acids. The CDR3 DNA sequence: TGTGCCAGCAGCCAAGAAAGCGGGATGGTTCGAGATACGCAGTATTTT. Translation gives CASSQESGMVRDTQYF.

The V gene is TRBV4-2, the J gene TRBJ2-7; TRBD2 matches at 12 bases. Per germline, CDR1 LGHNA and CDR2 YNFKEQ. The CDR3 runs 14 residues. Unmatched junction bases numbered 3, after V lost 2 bases and J lost 7 bases. The CDR3 DNA is TGTGCCAGCAGCCAAAGACTAGCGGGGGATGAGCAGTACTTC. As protein: CASSQRLAGDEQYF.

The chain carries TRBV30 and TRBJ2-2; 7 bases fit TRBD2. V was clipped by 3 bases and J by 7 bases; unmatched bases: 8. The length of the CDR3 is 14 residues. Germline CDR1 and CDR2: GTSNPN and SVGIG (reference sequence). The CDR3 sequence: CAWSGTIGGGELFF. CDR3 DNA: TGTGCCTGGAGCGGGACTATCGGAGGCGGGGAGCTGTTTTTT.

The gene calls are TRBV7-6 and TRBJ1-5; no clear D. The CDR3 runs to 12 residues. Trimming removed 5 bases from V and 8 bases from J, with 10 bases in between. The V gene's germline CDR1 is SGHVS and CDR2 FNYEAQ. The CDR3 sequence is CASSRLREPQHF. CDR3 DNA: TGTGCCAGCAGCCGACTACGAGAGCCCCAGCATTTT.